This TCR beta chain was profiled in a study of neoadjuvant anti-PD-1 for oral cavity cancer. As to time point: after neoadjuvant nivolumab, at surgical resection. Study-wide results and caveats: Higher pretreatment Treg/Th17 ratios tracked higher pretreatment blood clonality.

Germline assignment: CDR1 MNHEY and CDR2 SVGAGI. The CDR3 is 14 amino acids. Trimming pared 8 bases from V and 6 bases from J, leaving 14 bases between. This table comes from immunoSEQ multiplex PCR, and its TCRdb copy is limited to in-frame clones, with some not included. Among about 39,000 clones, roughly 77% were seen once, and the ten largest hold around 4.9%. Concerning this clone itself: Antigen specificity is unknown.

The rearrangement uses TRBV6-5 and TRBJ1-6, with D maybe TRBD1 (6 bases). The receptor was isolated from a person between 35 and 79 years old with oral cavity squamous cell carcinoma. This specimen consisted of PBMCs, obtained after nivolumab (anti-PD-1) treatment. CDR3 nucleotide sequence: TGTGCCAGCGTTCAGGGGTGGGGTAATTCACCCCTCCACTTT. Amino acid sequence: CASVQGWGNSPLHF.